One and the same sample provided the 15 T cell receptor beta chains below, sequenced in a study of blood T cell repertoires in COVID-19. Clones were sequenced by immunoSEQ multiplex PCR, and TCRdb holds only the in-frame ones, with some missing. The sample gives approximately 110,000 clones, roughly nine tenths of which show up once; 4.5% is in the top ten. Sequenced sample: peripheral blood. The receptors originated from a man between 40 and 49 years old with acute or convalescent COVID-19.

The V call is TRBV30, the J call TRBJ2-3, with TRBD2 matching over 7 bases. In germline, CDR1 is GTSNPN, CDR2 SVGIG (reference sequence). V dropped 5 bases and J dropped 5; count of bases not matched to a gene: 1. The CDR3 is 11 amino acids. Written as DNA, the CDR3 is TGTGCCTGGGTAGCGGGAGATACGCAGTATTTT. It codes for CAWVAGDTQYF.

The rearrangement uses TRBV6-6 and TRBJ1-3; D gene unclear. This CDR3 region has 12 residues. The germline V gene encodes CDR1 MNHNY and CDR2 SVGAGI (reference sequence). V dropped 6 bases and J dropped 3 bases, with 6 bases sitting between them. The CDR3 sequence: CASSPDGNTIYF. DNA for the CDR3: TGTGCCAGCAGCCCAGATGGAAACACCATATATTTT.

The V call is TRBV30, the J call TRBJ1-2; tentatively, D is TRBD1 (6 bases). The germline V gene has CDR1 GTSNPN and CDR2 SVGIG (reference sequence). This CDR3 region has 11 residues. Trimming took 5 bases from V and 8 from J, leaving 12 bases between them. The CDR3 reads CAWETGLGYTF. The CDR3 bases are TGTGCCTGGGAAACAGGGCTCGGCTACACCTTC.

This chain joins TRBV19 and TRBJ2-1, with TRBD2 identical over 7 bases. Germline V gene sequence: CDR1 LNHDA, CDR2 SQIVND (reference sequence). Trimming removed 6 bases from V and 4 bases from J; junction bases left unmatched: 15. This CDR3 is 17 amino acids long. The CDR3 loop reads CASSSLGRLARYNEQFF. Here the CDR3 DNA reads TGTGCCAGTAGCTCTCTAGGGCGACTAGCCCGATACAATGAGCAGTTCTTC.

The chain recombines TRBV5-1 with TRBJ2-7; D ambiguous. Trimming stripped 2 bases from V and 2 bases from J, with 8 bases between. CDR1 SGHRS and CDR2 YFSETQ come from the germline V gene. The CDR3 extends over 13 amino acids. In DNA form, the CDR3 reads TGCGCCAGCAGCTTTGAGGTTCCCTACGAGCAGTACTTC. It specifies CASSFEVPYEQYF.

Only a few counts were recorded for this clone. This rearrangement joins TRBV6-5 to TRBJ1-6; D is ambiguous. CDR1 and CDR2 (germline): MNHEY, SVGAGI. This CDR3 has 14 residues. V lost 7 bases and J 14 bases, leaving 21 bases between the germline ends. The CDR3 DNA sequence: TGTGCCAGCATCCCAAATTTGGGGAACGGGGCCCTCCACTTT. This codes for CASIPNLGNGALHF.

The CDR3 sequence: CASSLASDSYEQYF. The CDR3 DNA sequence: TGTGCCAGCAGTTTAGCCAGTGATTCCTACGAGCAGTACTTC. The chain combines TRBV27 with TRBJ2-7; D gene ambiguous. V gave up 2 bases and J gave up 1 base, with 9 bases separating them. The germline CDR1 and CDR2 sequences are MNHEY and SMNVEV (reference sequence). The CDR3 has 14 residues.

V usage is TRBV25-1 and J usage is TRBJ2-1, with D unclear. Germline V gene sequence: CDR1 MGHDK, CDR2 SYGVNS. V shed 2 bases and J shed 9 bases, with 14 bases lying between them. The CDR3 spans 14 residues. CDR3 in amino acids: CASSEPLGGSEQFF. CDR3 nucleotides: TGTGCCAGCAGTGAACCGCTAGGTGGATCTGAGCAGTTCTTC. Based on the CDR3 plus reference TRBV25-1 and TRBJ2-1, the full variable domain is EADIYQTPRYLVIGTGKKITLECSQTMGHDKMYWYQQDPGMELHLIHYSYGVNSTEKGDLSSESTVSRIRTEHFPLTLESARPSHTSQYLCASSEPLGGSEQFFGPGTRLTVL.

This clone was seen a handful of times. The V call is TRBV11-3, the J call TRBJ1-6; 8 bases match TRBD1. V trimming: 2 bases; J trimming: 7 bases; junction bases outside the gene matches: 1. CDR3 length equals 14 residues. CDR1 and CDR2 from the germline V gene are SGHNT and YENEEA. The CDR3 loop is CASSLTGGNSPLHF. For the CDR3, the DNA is TGTGCCAGCAGCTTAACAGGGGGAAATTCACCCCTCCACTTT.

The table lists this clone with a count of one. V and J are TRBV14 and TRBJ1-2; D perhaps matches TRBD1 (5 bases). The CDR3 is 13 amino acids. Germline V gene data show CDR1 as SGHDN and CDR2 as FVKESK. Trimming left V 2 bases short and J 7 bases short, with 11 bases between. CDR3 DNA sequence: TGTGCCAGCAGCCAAATTCAGGGTGCTGGCTACACCTTC. Translation gives CASSQIQGAGYTF.

The chain employs TRBV11-2 and TRBJ2-1; the match to TRBD2 covers 7 bases. This CDR3 comprises 18 residues. Per germline, CDR1 SGHAT and CDR2 FQNNGV. Losses at the gene ends were 0 bases for V and 0 bases for J; bases not matched to a gene: 8. The CDR3 loop is CASSLDLGGTSSYNEQFF. The CDR3 DNA reads as TGTGCCAGCAGCTTAGATCTCGGGGGGACGAGCTCCTACAATGAGCAGTTCTTC.

With regard to this clone: The junction differs from germline at one of its ends, possibly a read error. The chain couples TRBV11-3 to TRBJ1-2, with D tentatively TRBD1 (5 bases). This CDR3 has 12 residues. Germline V gene sequence: CDR1 SGHNT, CDR2 YENEEA. DNA of the CDR3: TGTGCCAGCAGCTTAAGCGGGACGGCCTTCGCCTTC. This encodes CASSLSGTAFAF.

The chain joins TRBV11-3 to TRBJ2-7; maybe TRBD1 (6 bases). This CDR3 spans 16 amino acids. Germline V lookup: CDR1 SGHNT, CDR2 YENEEA. V was pared by 2 bases and J by 0 bases, with 14 bases between. The CDR3 DNA is TGTGCCAGCAGCTTACAACAGGGTGGCGGCTCCTACGAGCAGTACTTC. Translated, it gives CASSLQQGGGSYEQYF.

The chain employs TRBV18 and TRBJ1-1, with 7 bases that match TRBD1. Germline values: CDR1 KGHSH, CDR2 LQKENI. V lost 3 bases and J lost 1; bases outside the gene matches: 5. This CDR3 is built from 15 residues. The CDR3 protein is CASSPETGTNTEAFF. In DNA, the CDR3 is TGTGCCAGCTCACCGGAGACAGGGACGAACACTGAAGCTTTCTTT.

The J gene is TRBJ2-1, the V gene TRBV5-4, with 10 bases fitting TRBD2. Looked up from germline, CDR1 is SGHNT and CDR2 is YYREEE (reference sequence). V dropped 4 bases and J dropped 13; count of bases not matched to a gene: 8. The CDR3 has 13 amino acids. The CDR3 spells CASSGVAGGAQFF. CDR3 nucleotide sequence: TGTGCCAGCAGCGGGGTAGCGGGGGGCGCTCAGTTCTTC. Complete variable domain (other parts from reference TRBV5-4 and TRBJ2-1): ETGVTQSPTHLIKTRGQQVTLRCSSQSGHNTVSWYQQALGQGPQFIFQYYREEENGRGNFPPRFSGLQFPNYSSELNVNALELDDSALYLCASSGVAGGAQFFGPGTRLTVL.